These 20 T cell receptor beta chains originate from one sample sequenced in a study of T-cell reconstitution after alpha-beta-depleted transplantation in children. The authors prepared the TCRbeta library with unique molecular identifiers. MiXCR, applied by TCRdb to the PCR reads, yields one record per CDR3 protein. The sample yields hundreds of thousands of distinct CDR3 sequences, 10% seen once. The specimen was PBMCs from the stem cell graft donor, collected from the stem cell graft. These TCRs come from a human donor who donated a stem cell graft to a child with acute myeloid leukemia.

This clonotype turned up a few times. The chain has TRBV10-3 and TRBJ2-2; 9 bases agree with TRBD2. The CDR3 covers 16 residues. The V gene's germline CDR1 is ENHRY and CDR2 SYGVKD. Germline trimming cut 2 bases from V and 7 bases from J; bases unmatched to any gene: 8. The CDR3 DNA reads as TGTGCCATCAGTGAGGGGCTAGCGGGACGTGTCGGGGAGCTGTTTTTT. This sequence encodes CAISEGLAGRVGELFF.

In this sample, this clonotype turned up many times. CDR3 in amino acids: CASSGLWRGDEQFF. CDR3 sequence (DNA): TGTGCCAGCAGTGGCCTGTGGAGGGGGGATGAGCAGTTCTTC. The chain uses TRBV12-3 or TRBV12-4 and TRBJ2-1; D may match TRBD1 or TRBD2 (6 bases each). This CDR3 contains 14 residues. V dropped 5 bases and J dropped 8 bases, with 16 bases sitting between them.

In this sample, this clonotype turned up a few times. This chain uses TRBV2 with TRBJ1-3; D remains unclear. The CDR3 sequence is 14 residues long. The germline gives CDR1 SNHLY, CDR2 FYNNEI. The ends were cut back, 3 bases at V and 1 base at J, with 7 bases in the middle. The CDR3 DNA sequence: TGTGCCAGCAGTGAGACGGTTTCTGGAAACACCATATATTTT. Protein product: CASSETVSGNTIYF.

The gene calls are TRBV12-3 or TRBV12-4 and TRBJ2-7; 8 bases are a match to TRBD2. V gave up 2 bases and J gave up 2 bases; unmatched junction bases: 5. This CDR3 has 15 amino acids. As DNA, the CDR3 is TGTGCCAGCAGTTTAACGACTAGCGCGACCTACGAGCAGTACTTC. The encoded protein is CASSLTTSATYEQYF.

In this sample, this clonotype turned up once. A read error may be the cause here, since a much bigger clone is one base away. CDR3 nucleotide sequence: TGCACCAGCAGTGAGGGATTGAGCTATGGCTACACCTTC. Amino acid sequence: CTSSEGLSYGYTF. This chain uses TRBV5-1 with TRBJ1-2; D unclear. This CDR3 spans 13 amino acids. From germline, CDR1 is SGHRS and CDR2 YFSETQ. The whole variable domain, filled in from reference TRBV5-1 and TRBJ1-2, reads KAGVTQTPRYLIKTRGQQVTLSCSPISGHRSVSWYQQTPGQGLQFLFEYFSETQRNKGNFPGRFSGRQFSNSRSEMNVSTLELGDSALYLCTSSEGLSYGYTFGSGTRLTVV.

V and J are TRBV20-1 and TRBJ2-2; unclear D gene. The length of the CDR3 is 15 residues. CDR1 is DFQATT, CDR2 SNEGSKA, per germline (reference sequence). The V end lost 2 bases, the J end lost 1 base, and 11 bases lay between the germline ends. CDR3 sequence reads: CSARKSRVNTGELFF. As DNA, the CDR3 is TGCAGTGCTAGAAAGTCCCGGGTGAACACCGGGGAGCTGTTTTTT.

This clonotype was picked up a small number of times. The rearrangement joins TRBV20-1 to TRBJ1-1, with D possibly matching TRBD1 (6 bases). Trimming took 1 base from V and 8 from J, leaving 17 bases between them. The CDR3 totals 14 residues. Germline V gene data show CDR1 as DFQATT and CDR2 as SNEGSKA (reference sequence). The CDR3 DNA reads as TGCAGTGCTAGAGGAGCGTTTGGGCAGGGGGAAGCTTTCTTT. Translated: CSARGAFGQGEAFF.

V is TRBV7-9 and J is TRBJ2-6, with D uncertain. The CDR3 is 13 residues long. V dropped 5 bases and J dropped 2 bases, with 4 bases sitting between them. Per the germline V gene, CDR1 is SEHNR and CDR2 is FQNEAQ (reference sequence). The CDR3 coding sequence is TGTGCCAGCAGCGACCCTGGGGCCAACGTCCTGACTTTC. As protein: CASSDPGANVLTF. The full variable domain, with the rest looked up from reference TRBV7-9 and TRBJ2-6, is DTGVSQNPRHKITKRGQNVTFRCDPISEHNRLYWYRQTLGQGPEFLTYFQNEAQLEKSRLLSDRFSAERPKGSFSTLEIQRTEQGDSAMYLCASSDPGANVLTFGAGSRLTVL.

This clonotype was detected a few times. V and J are TRBV29-1 and TRBJ1-1; D not certain. V was cut by 4 bases and J by 0 bases, with 15 bases left in between. The CDR3 totals 15 residues. CDR1 and CDR2 from the germline V gene are SQVTM and ANQGSEA. CDR3 coding DNA: TGCAGCGTTGTATGGGTTACGGTTTTGAACACTGAAGCTTTCTTT. This translates into CSVVWVTVLNTEAFF.

The chain is built from TRBV4-1 and TRBJ2-1; 8 bases line up with TRBD2. Germline loops: CDR1 MGHRA, CDR2 YSYEKL. The junction had 12 bases not matched to a gene; V was cut back by 1 base and J by 13 bases. CDR3 length: 15 amino acids. CDR3 bases: TGCGCCAGCAGCCAAGGGGAGGCGTCGGCGGGGGGTCAGTTCTTC. Residues: CASSQGEASAGGQFF.

The chain is built from TRBV27 and TRBJ2-2, with a weak D call TRBD2 (6 bases). Between the trimmed V and J ends, which lost 5 bases and 6 bases, there was a span of 13 bases. Germline CDR1 is MNHEY and CDR2 is SMNVEV (reference sequence). The CDR3 has 14 amino acids. The CDR3 DNA follows: TGTGCCAGCAGTACGACGGGGGAAGCCGGGGAGCTGTTTTTT. Translated: CASSTTGEAGELFF.

The chain employs TRBV20-1 and TRBJ1-5; D is unresolved. From germline, CDR1 is DFQATT and CDR2 SNEGSKA (reference sequence). The CDR3 runs 13 residues. Trimming removed 3 bases from V and 3 bases from J, with 9 bases in between. CDR3 protein: CSASFGTNQPQHF. DNA for the CDR3: TGCAGTGCTAGCTTCGGCACCAATCAGCCCCAGCATTTT.

This clonotype has only a few counts. J is TRBJ2-7 and V is TRBV4-2, with 8 bases lining up with TRBD1. The CDR3 has 16 residues. The V and J ends lost 0 bases and 5 bases, in that order; junction bases with no gene match: 9. CDR1 LGHNA and CDR2 YNFKEQ come from the germline V gene. The CDR3 sequence: CASSQDAGRGQDEQYF. CDR3 sequence (DNA): TGTGCCAGCAGCCAAGACGCAGGCAGGGGGCAAGACGAGCAGTACTTC.

This clonotype was counted ten times or more. The rearrangement joins TRBV20-1 to TRBJ2-4; weak D call: TRBD1 (6 bases). Germline-derived CDR1 and CDR2 are DFQATT and SNEGSKA (reference sequence). The CDR3 loop spans 15 amino acids. Trimming removed 2 bases at V and 1 base at J, with 12 bases between. CDR3 sequence: CSARPIQGAKNIQYF. CDR3 DNA sequence: TGCAGTGCTAGACCAATCCAGGGGGCCAAAAACATTCAGTACTTC.

This clonotype was detected many times. V usage is TRBV7-6 and J usage is TRBJ2-2; D is unclear. This CDR3 has 15 amino acids. The V gene lost 3 bases and the J gene lost 0 bases, with 8 bases spanning the gap. The germline CDR1 and CDR2 sequences are SGHVS and FNYEAQ. This CDR3 reads CASSFVLSNTGELFF. The CDR3, as DNA: TGTGCCAGCAGCTTCGTACTCTCGAACACCGGGGAGCTGTTTTTT.

The chain has TRBV27 and TRBJ1-1; a weak D match, TRBD1 (5 bases). This CDR3 is built from 13 residues. Trimming took off 7 bases at V and 4 bases at J, with 13 bases between the two ends. Per germline, CDR1 MNHEY and CDR2 SMNVEV (reference sequence). CDR3 loop: CASKGGAGTEAFF. The DNA for the CDR3 is TGTGCCAGCAAGGGAGGGGCGGGCACTGAAGCTTTCTTT.

The chain is built from TRBV20-1 and TRBJ2-1; TRBD1 agrees at 8 bases. Germline CDR1 reads DFQATT; CDR2 reads SNEGSKA (reference sequence). CDR3 length: 14 amino acids. With V trimmed by 0 bases and J by 8 bases, 6 bases remained unmatched. In DNA form, the CDR3 reads TGCAGTGCTAGAGACCAGGGGGCAAGGGATGAGCAGTTCTTC. It codes for CSARDQGARDEQFF.

The chain recombines TRBV20-1 with TRBJ2-4; no clear D gene. Trimming took off 5 bases at V and 0 bases at J, with 14 bases between the two ends. Germline V gene lookup returns CDR1 DFQATT and CDR2 SNEGSKA (reference sequence). There are 15 residues in the CDR3. CDR3: CSAVPFDRAKNIQYF. Written as DNA, the CDR3 is TGCAGTGCTGTCCCCTTCGACCGAGCCAAAAACATTCAGTACTTC.

In regard to this clonotype: Its ends do not fully match the called genes, so a read error is possible. The chain combines TRBV29-1 with TRBJ2-1; possibly TRBD2 for D (7 bases). The CDR3 has 14 amino acids. The germline V gene encodes CDR1 SQVTM and CDR2 ANQGSEA. In DNA form, the CDR3 reads TGCAGCTCAAAAGATGGGGGGGGCGACAATGAGCAGATCTTC. This translates into CSSKDGGGDNEQIF.

The rearrangement uses TRBV29-1 and TRBJ1-3; TRBD1 agrees at 7 bases. Per germline, CDR1 SQVTM and CDR2 ANQGSEA. The CDR3 length is 11 residues. V lost 5 bases and J lost 7; bases outside the gene matches: 2. The DNA of the CDR3 is TGCAGCGTTCAGGGGGGGAACACCATATATTTT. This sequence encodes CSVQGGNTIYF.